The rows below give T cell receptor beta chains drawn from one sample of a study of T-cell reconstitution after alpha-beta-depleted transplantation in children. TCRdb re-derived calls from the PCR reads in MiXCR, one entry per CDR3 protein. Of roughly 790,000 distinct CDR3 sequences in the sample, roughly 15% are singletons; the top ten hold just under 5%. Sequencing used PBMCs, mostly from graft donor cells, obtained 360 days after TCRalphabeta/CD19-depleted stem cell transplant. Receptors originate from a male patient younger than 18 who had a stem cell transplant for acute lymphoblastic leukemia, so the T cells may come from the graft donor. CDR3s include the opening cysteine and the closing phenylalanine or tryptophan. The order of the fields is V gene, J gene, CDR3 protein.

v_gene: TRBV5-1; j_gene: TRBJ2-1; CDR3aa: CASSKINEQFF
v_gene: TRBV5-1; j_gene: TRBJ1-1; CDR3aa: CASSFQGAQDTEAFF
v_gene: TRBV7-3; j_gene: TRBJ2-7; CDR3aa: CASSLKLAGDYEQYF
v_gene: TRBV5-1; j_gene: TRBJ2-2; CDR3aa: CASSLEGGRIGELFF
v_gene: TRBV6-2/TRBV6-3; j_gene: TRBJ2-7; CDR3aa: CASSDLAGAYEQYF
v_gene: TRBV11-2; j_gene: TRBJ2-2; CDR3aa: CASSFGAGWELFF
v_gene: TRBV5-1; j_gene: TRBJ1-3; CDR3aa: CASSLGDRGSGNTIYF
v_gene: TRBV27; j_gene: TRBJ2-3; CDR3aa: CASSLYRATDTQYF
v_gene: TRBV3-1; j_gene: TRBJ2-7; CDR3aa: CASSQVYYSSYEQYF
v_gene: TRBV4-1; j_gene: TRBJ2-3; CDR3aa: CASSQDPGLDTQYF
v_gene: TRBV12-3/TRBV12-4; j_gene: TRBJ2-2; CDR3aa: CASSLQGEWTGELFF
v_gene: TRBV5-1; j_gene: TRBJ2-1; CDR3aa: CASSLASGPTYNEQFF
v_gene: TRBV5-1; j_gene: TRBJ1-5; CDR3aa: CASSLGAGKGPNQPQHF
v_gene: TRBV9; j_gene: TRBJ2-2; CDR3aa: CASSERGQGELFF
v_gene: TRBV7-9; j_gene: TRBJ2-3; CDR3aa: CASTYGLAESDTQYF
v_gene: TRBV11-2; j_gene: TRBJ2-1; CDR3aa: CASSSSTSGRARANEQFF
v_gene: TRBV4-1; j_gene: TRBJ1-1; CDR3aa: CASSQDVGTEAFF
v_gene: TRBV5-6; j_gene: TRBJ2-5; CDR3aa: CASSLWGAGQETQYF
v_gene: TRBV20-1; j_gene: TRBJ2-2; CDR3aa: CSARVTSTTRRGELFF
v_gene: TRBV20-1; j_gene: TRBJ2-3; CDR3aa: CSARTSGRLDTQYF
v_gene: TRBV14; j_gene: TRBJ2-1; CDR3aa: CASSQFLLAGGTLYPGSYNEQFF
v_gene: TRBV29-1; j_gene: TRBJ2-3; CDR3aa: CSVARRTQYF
v_gene: TRBV20-1; j_gene: TRBJ2-3; CDR3aa: CSAGEDDTDTQYF
v_gene: TRBV6-1; j_gene: TRBJ2-6; CDR3aa: CASSRSGQTDSGANVLTF
v_gene: TRBV6-4; j_gene: TRBJ1-5; CDR3aa: CASSTRTRNQPQHF
v_gene: TRBV5-1; j_gene: TRBJ1-3; CDR3aa: CASSLWTGISGNTIYF
v_gene: TRBV3-1; j_gene: TRBJ1-6; CDR3aa: CASSPVWGATNSPLHF
v_gene: TRBV27; j_gene: TRBJ2-1; CDR3aa: CASSMGWTSGTSIYNEQFF
v_gene: TRBV28; j_gene: TRBJ2-2; CDR3aa: CASIPGTGELFF
v_gene: TRBV7-9; j_gene: TRBJ2-2; CDR3aa: CASSLRLAGNTGELFF
v_gene: TRBV29-1; j_gene: TRBJ2-7; CDR3aa: CSVGGVAASYEQYF
v_gene: TRBV27; j_gene: TRBJ2-7; CDR3aa: CASSLRGDAYEQYF
v_gene: TRBV28; j_gene: TRBJ1-5; CDR3aa: CASSPTGKLNQPQHF
v_gene: TRBV2; j_gene: TRBJ2-1; CDR3aa: CASRKDRVDEQFF
v_gene: TRBV11-3; j_gene: TRBJ2-1; CDR3aa: CASSLWGTDEQFF
v_gene: TRBV12-3/TRBV12-4; j_gene: TRBJ2-2; CDR3aa: CASSFYRGAANTGELFF
v_gene: TRBV7-3; j_gene: TRBJ2-5; CDR3aa: CASTSMGPNQETQYF
v_gene: TRBV4-1; j_gene: TRBJ1-1; CDR3aa: CASSKTAMNTEAFF
v_gene: TRBV25-1; j_gene: TRBJ2-2; CDR3aa: CASDGGQNTGELFF
v_gene: TRBV4-1; j_gene: TRBJ2-7; CDR3aa: CASSHGTSGNYEQYF
v_gene: TRBV12-3/TRBV12-4; j_gene: TRBJ2-1; CDR3aa: CASSLDREGNNEQFF
v_gene: TRBV10-3; j_gene: TRBJ1-5; CDR3aa: CAISESTRREPFDQPQHF
v_gene: TRBV20-1; j_gene: TRBJ2-7; CDR3aa: CSAGRYEQYF
v_gene: TRBV12-3/TRBV12-4; j_gene: TRBJ1-2; CDR3aa: CASSPNTGAPGYTF
v_gene: TRBV10-2; j_gene: TRBJ2-7; CDR3aa: CASSSGTFGGDEQYF
v_gene: TRBV11-2; j_gene: TRBJ1-1; CDR3aa: CASSPRQGERYTEAFF
v_gene: TRBV6-1; j_gene: TRBJ2-7; CDR3aa: CASSALWTGGYEQYF
v_gene: TRBV7-9; j_gene: TRBJ2-2; CDR3aa: CASSSISQHLNTGELFF
v_gene: TRBV24-1; j_gene: TRBJ2-3; CDR3aa: CATSDLGQGNTDTQYF
v_gene: TRBV11-2; j_gene: TRBJ1-2; CDR3aa: CASSPALGSRKPNYGYTF
v_gene: TRBV4-1; j_gene: TRBJ2-7; CDR3aa: CASSGPAGVAVEQYF
v_gene: TRBV5-1; j_gene: TRBJ2-1; CDR3aa: CASSIGLAGPYYNEQFF
v_gene: TRBV18; j_gene: TRBJ2-7; CDR3aa: CASSPFLTEAYEQYF
v_gene: TRBV5-1; j_gene: TRBJ1-6; CDR3aa: CASSLVGSPLHF
v_gene: TRBV12-3/TRBV12-4; j_gene: TRBJ1-1; CDR3aa: CASSPRDGDTEAFF